This T cell receptor beta chain derives from a study of CD8 T cells in Susac syndrome. The authors reverse transcribed 0.5 to 1 ug RNA with random hexamers. TCR beta CDR3 was amplified by immunoSEQ multiplex PCR. This amplification extended across 54 Vbeta and 13 Jbeta segments. TCRdb fed the immunoSEQ multiplex PCR reads into MiXCR, producing one record per CDR3 protein. Of 200,000 or so distinct CDR3 sequences in the sample, roughly 96% are singletons; the top ten hold roughly 0.088%. The study's findings and limits: The study's TCR sequencing and HLA analysis drew on a certain number of individuals. That number was acknowledged as relatively small.

To note about this clonotype: Its cognate antigen is unknown.

CDR1 is SGHTA and CDR2 is FQGNSA in the germline V gene. The V end lost 7 bases, the J end lost 0 bases, and 9 bases lay between the germline ends. The CDR3 is 14 amino acids. Negative isolation yielded CD4+ and CD8+ T cells, and FACS enriched TEMRA cells. The TCR sequence derives from a human donor with multiple sclerosis. Specimen: CD4+ T cells from PBMCs. The chain carries TRBV7-2 and TRBJ2-2; no definite D call. CDR3: CASIPTSNTGELFF. DNA of the CDR3: TGTGCCAGCATCCCAACGTCGAACACCGGGGAGCTGTTTTTT.